This T cell receptor (beta chain) emerged from a study of Graves' ophthalmopathy and Graves' hyperthyroidism (dated by TCRdb to 2016 to 2018). In the study overall: Peripheral blood samples were taken at the time of initial diagnosis, before any treatment was given. The independent validation cohort included 18 hyperthyroidism patients plus 17 patients who later progressed from hyperthyroidism to ophthalmopathy. Following sample collection, hyperthyroidism patients were given methimazole at a starting dose of 30 mg daily, and ophthalmopathy patients were given high-dose intravenous methylprednisolone. To explore V-J signatures distinguishing ophthalmopathy from hyperthyroidism, a discovery set of under 110 patients (around 44 ophthalmopathy, over 55 stable hyperthyroidism) was enrolled. In total, 135 blood samples were TCR-sequenced: 40 to 45 ophthalmopathy, some 75 hyperthyroidism and approximately 17 hyperthyroidism-to-ophthalmopathy patients. In roughly 6 hyperthyroidism patients, the T-cell repertoire of thyroid tissue was compared with the T-cell repertoire of blood. The study used TCR beta repertoire signatures to distinguish Graves' ophthalmopathy from Graves' hyperthyroidism and to predict progression to ophthalmopathy.

The CDR3 numbers 12 residues from cysteine through phenylalanine. CDR3 DNA is the only sequence kept; it has 36 bases, read in frame from the first base. According to the germline V gene (reference sequence), CDR1 reads GTSNPN and CDR2 reads SVGIG. V and J lose 4 bases and 6 bases, and a span of 12 bases separates them. TCR beta CDR3 regions were amplified from RNA transcripts for repertoire sequencing. HTBI primers and the Qiagen OneStep RT-PCR kit were used in a first-round RT-PCR, which was followed by a second-round multiplex PCR, size selection and purification. Libraries were sequenced paired-end with 100 bp reads on an Illumina HiSeq2000. Concerning the study's data processing: SOAPnuke was used to process the reads, removing any read that contained adapters or uncalled bases, had a mean Phred below 15, or lacked an exact match to the constant primer or identifier. High-quality paired reads were merged with COPE v1.2.5. Clonotypes were defined as unique nucleotide sequences and were aligned to IMGT TRB V, D and J references using MiTCR v1.1. The analysis was limited to V-J combinations with a frequency above 0.0001, which together covered 99.2% of repertoires. A TCR clonal expansion and chaos score per V-J combination was defined as the ratio of F50 clonal expansion to chaos observed in the TCRdist matrix. Welch's t-statistics and random forest were used to reduce the features to roughly 14 V-J combinations, which were then used as input to a naive Bayes classifier. The similarity between thyroid and blood repertoires was quantified using the Morisita-Horn index. Through fastp at Q25 and MiXCR, TCRdb rebuilt clones from the public reads, retaining in-frame beta chains. Every entry covers one CDR3 protein and lists the most common genes and DNA from its rows. What appears here as the V and J calls and clone size reflects TCRdb's work, not the paper's. The sample contains 400,000 or so distinct CDR3 sequences, approximately 18% of them found a single time. 2% to 3% of the sample goes to the ten largest clones.

This clonotype was observed many times. The antigen it binds to is not known. No much larger clone is present one base from it, and per-base qualities are unavailable. The paper's findings and limits, for the study overall: In validation, the model predicted ophthalmopathy progression with more than 55% sensitivity and 72.22% specificity; approximately 12 predicted patients were CT-confirmed with GO in a median of roughly 6.8 months. Sample size was not predetermined statistically, and investigators were not blinded to group allocation. In cross-validation, the 13-signature model distinguished ophthalmopathy from stable hyperthyroidism with approximately 88% sensitivity and 81% to 83% specificity, and in the test set the corresponding values were roughly 78% and 74%. Most expanded thyroid clonotypes with frequency above 0.001 were also detected in blood, suggesting blood repertoires may reflect the thyroid immune response.

Hyperthyroidism was defined as stable when no progression to ophthalmopathy occurred within 18 months of follow-up. The hyperthyroidism patients were 18 to 65 years old and newly diagnosed, with a disease duration of less than 2 months. Patients were excluded if they had other autoimmune diseases, uncontrolled infections, pregnancy or lactation. Diagnosis was based on clinical symptoms, serum thyroxine, TRAb, thyroid ultrasound and orbital computed tomography. Using Ficoll-Paque density gradient centrifugation, PBMCs were isolated from about 9.4 ml of fresh peripheral blood. Total RNA was extracted with Trizol reagent and quality-checked on an Agilent 2100 Bioanalyzer.

Rearrangement joined TRBV30 to TRBJ1-2, with a tentative D gene TRBD1 over 5 matching bases. The source material was peripheral blood. The source of this sequence is an adult woman with stable Graves' hyperthyroidism. The CDR3 here reads CAWIRTRDGYTF. The nucleotide sequence is TGTGCCTGGATCAGGACCAGGGATGGCTACACCTTC.